The 26 T cell receptor beta chains presented below share a single source sample, sequenced in a study of blood T cell repertoires in COVID-19. Sequenced by immunoSEQ multiplex PCR; TCRdb stores in-frame clones only, minus some. The sample yields over 150,000 clones, roughly 78% seen once. Sequenced: peripheral blood. Receptors were obtained from a man older than 75 with acute or convalescent COVID-19.

This clone was detected a few times. At one end the junction does not follow the germline gene, possibly because of a read error. The chain has TRBV7-7 and TRBJ2-7; the D gene is possibly TRBD2 (5 bases). Germline-derived CDR1 and CDR2 are SSHAT and FNYEAQ (reference sequence). This CDR3 contains 14 residues. CDR3 loop: CASSLKTRRYEQYF. The CDR3 DNA is TGTGCTAGCAGCCTAAAAACTAGAAGGTACGAGCAGTACTTC.

The chain uses TRBV11-2 and TRBJ1-1; TRBD1 might be the D (5 bases). Germline CDR1 and CDR2: SGHAT and FQNNGV. Trimming took off 5 bases at V and 6 bases at J, with 10 bases between the two ends. The CDR3 has 12 amino acids. DNA of the CDR3: TGTGCCAGCAGCCCGCGGGACCCTGAAGCTTTCTTT. Protein sequence: CASSPRDPEAFF.

The genes are TRBV9 and TRBJ1-2; no definite D call. CDR3 length: 14 amino acids. Trimming stripped 0 bases from V and 2 bases from J, with 8 bases between. Germline values: CDR1 SGDLS, CDR2 YYNGEE. CDR3 sequence: CASSVGTVNYGYTF. Here the CDR3 DNA reads TGTGCCAGCAGCGTAGGTACAGTAAACTATGGCTACACCTTC.

This chain links TRBV19 with TRBJ1-1; TRBD1 matches at 11 bases. CDR3 length equals 16 residues. Germline lookup yields CDR1 LNHDA and CDR2 SQIVND (reference sequence). V gave up 6 bases and J gave up 6 bases; unmatched junction bases: 12. The CDR3: CASSPPGTGGNPEAFF. In DNA form, the CDR3 reads TGTGCCAGTAGCCCTCCCGGGACAGGGGGGAATCCTGAAGCTTTCTTT.

V and J are TRBV5-1 and TRBJ1-5, with D uncertain. Deletions cut 2 bases from V and 3 bases from J, with 18 bases between. CDR3 length equals 17 residues. The V gene's germline CDR1 is SGHRS and CDR2 YFSETQ. The CDR3 protein is CASSLSPGDSFNQPQHF. The CDR3 bases are TGCGCCAGCAGCTTAAGCCCCGGGGATTCCTTCAATCAGCCCCAGCATTTT. The full variable domain, its missing parts supplied by reference TRBV5-1 and TRBJ1-5, is KAGVTQTPRYLIKTRGQQVTLSCSPISGHRSVSWYQQTPGQGLQFLFEYFSETQRNKGNFPGRFSGRQFSNSRSEMNVSTLELGDSALYLCASSLSPGDSFNQPQHFGDGTRLSIL.

CDR3 bases: TGTGCCATCAGTGAGCGAGCGGGGGCGAACACCGGGGAGCTGTTTTTT. This gives the protein CAISERAGANTGELFF. The J gene is TRBJ2-2, the V gene TRBV10-3; 8 bases are a match to TRBD2. The CDR3 is made up of 16 amino acids. V lost 2 bases, J lost 0 bases, and 2 bases stayed unmatched. The germline V gene encodes CDR1 ENHRY and CDR2 SYGVKD.

The J gene is TRBJ2-1, the V gene TRBV2, with 9 positions matching TRBD1. The length of the CDR3 is 14 residues. Per the germline V gene, CDR1 is SNHLY and CDR2 is FYNNEI. J was trimmed by 8 bases and V by 6 bases; bases with no gene match: 8. CDR3 sequence reads: CASRAGQGSDEQFF. DNA of the CDR3: TGTGCCAGCAGGGCAGGACAGGGGTCGGATGAGCAGTTCTTC.

The J gene is TRBJ1-1, the V gene TRBV5-4; TRBD1 aligns across 7 bases. This CDR3 comprises 15 residues. V trimming: 2 bases; J trimming: 1 base; junction bases outside the gene matches: 5. From germline, CDR1 is SGHNT and CDR2 YYREEE (reference sequence). Here the CDR3 reads CASSLPPGGNTEAFF. As DNA, the CDR3 is TGTGCCAGCAGCTTACCTCCAGGGGGGAACACTGAAGCTTTCTTT.

This clone has a single count. This chain joins TRBV28 and TRBJ2-7; a possible D gene is TRBD1 (6 bases). This CDR3 contains 14 residues. Germline assignment: CDR1 MDHEN and CDR2 SYDVKM. V dropped 1 base and J dropped 1 base, with 8 bases sitting between them. The CDR3 DNA reads as TGTGCCAGCAGTTTATACCAGGGGTCCTACGAGCAGTACGTC. Protein: CASSLYQGSYEQYV.

This chain uses TRBV5-6 with TRBJ2-7, with 8 bases that match TRBD1. Germline CDR1 is SGHDT and CDR2 is YYEEEE. The CDR3 runs 15 residues. After removal of 0 bases from V and 4 bases from J, the junction contained 6 bases not matched to a gene. CDR3 DNA: TGTGCCAGCAGCTTGGGTCCAGGGGGCACTTACGAGCAGTACTTC. The encoded protein is CASSLGPGGTYEQYF. The entire variable domain, with the rest obtained from reference TRBV5-6 and TRBJ2-7, is as follows: DAGVTQSPTHLIKTRGQQVTLRCSPKSGHDTVSWYQQALGQGPQFIFQYYEEEERQRGNFPDRFSGHQFPNYSSELNVNALLLGDSALYLCASSLGPGGTYEQYFGPGTRLTVT.

The table lists this clone with a count of one. This chain joins TRBV7-2 and TRBJ1-1, with D possibly TRBD1 on 5 matching bases. Germline V lookup: CDR1 SGHTA, CDR2 FQGNSA. Deletions cut 0 bases from V and 1 base from J, with 9 bases between. This CDR3 spans 15 amino acids. The CDR3 here is CASSLARGQNTEAFF. CDR3 DNA: TGTGCCAGCAGCTTAGCGAGAGGACAGAACACTGAAGCTTTCTTT.

This chain connects TRBV7-2 to TRBJ1-1, with unresolved D. The germline V and J ends were trimmed by 3 bases and 0 bases, with 20 bases remaining between them. CDR3 length equals 18 residues. Germline V gene sequence: CDR1 SGHTA, CDR2 FQGNSA. CDR3 DNA: TGTGCCAGCAGCTTTTTTCTGCGGGGAAGGGCCCTGAACACTGAAGCTTTCTTT. Protein product: CASSFFLRGRALNTEAFF.

The rearrangement links TRBV10-3 to TRBJ1-1; D is uncertain. Trimming shortened V by 0 bases and J by 0 bases, and 8 bases separated the two germline ends. There are 15 residues in the CDR3. The V gene's germline CDR1 is ENHRY and CDR2 SYGVKD. The CDR3 nucleotides are TGTGCCATCAGTGAGTCGTTAGCCTTGAACACTGAAGCTTTCTTT. Translation: CAISESLALNTEAFF.

The chain is built from TRBV14 and TRBJ2-5; possible D gene TRBD2, 6 bases. The CDR3 sequence is 17 residues long. The germline CDR1 and CDR2 sequences are SGHDN and FVKESK. Between the trimmed V and J ends, which lost 0 bases and 2 bases, there was a span of 16 bases. The CDR3 DNA is TGTGCCAGCAGCCAAGAATCGATAGCGGTCTTACAAGAGACCCAGTACTTC. Translating gives CASSQESIAVLQETQYF.

J is TRBJ1-4 and V is TRBV5-4, with TRBD1 matching 8 bases. The CDR3 extends over 17 amino acids. The V segment lost 0 bases and the J segment 3 bases; nucleotides outside the gene matches: 7. Looked up from germline, CDR1 is SGHNT and CDR2 is YYREEE (reference sequence). CDR3 amino acids: CASSLGTGGSANEKLFF. The CDR3 nucleotides are TGTGCCAGCAGCTTGGGTACAGGGGGGTCAGCTAATGAAAAACTGTTTTTT.

The chain uses TRBV6-4 and TRBJ2-1; 11 nucleotides align to TRBD1. Germline-derived CDR1 and CDR2 are MRHNA and SNTAGT. After removal of 6 bases from V and 8 bases from J, the junction contained 6 bases not matched to a gene. The CDR3 is 14 residues long. The CDR3 bases are TGTGCCAGCAGCATGGACAGGGGGCTTTATGAGCAGTTCTTC. Protein: CASSMDRGLYEQFF.

This chain uses TRBV11-3 with TRBJ2-2; TRBD1 aligns across 9 bases. CDR3 length: 14 amino acids. J lost 6 bases, V lost 1 base, and 0 bases had no gene match. CDR1 is SGHNT and CDR2 is YENEEA in the germline V gene. The CDR3 region is CASSLGQGAGELFF. DNA for the CDR3: TGTGCCAGCAGCTTAGGACAGGGGGCCGGGGAGCTGTTTTTT.

The chain recombines TRBV7-2 with TRBJ1-2; D unresolved. Trimming cost V 1 base and J 0 bases, with 6 bases left between them. The CDR3 covers 14 residues. Per germline, CDR1 SGHTA and CDR2 FQGNSA. In nucleotides, the CDR3 is TGTGCCAGCAGCTTAGGGCCAGCTAACTATGGCTACACCTTC. Translating gives CASSLGPANYGYTF.

The gene calls are TRBV5-1 and TRBJ1-1; perhaps TRBD1 as D (6 bases). CDR1 and CDR2 from the germline V gene are SGHRS and YFSETQ. Trimming took 4 bases from V and 4 from J, leaving 14 bases between them. This CDR3 comprises 14 residues. This chain's CDR3 is CASSLQGRGTEAFF. The DNA of the CDR3 is TGCGCCAGCAGCCTACAGGGCCGAGGCACTGAAGCTTTCTTT.

This clone was seen only a few times. The V and J genes are TRBV6-6 and TRBJ1-4; possibly TRBD1 for D (6 bases). CDR3 length: 15 amino acids. V was clipped by 5 bases and J by 4 bases, with 14 bases between them. The V gene's germline CDR1 is MNHNY and CDR2 SVGAGI (reference sequence). CDR3 sequence: CASSAQGNFNEKLFF. The CDR3 coding sequence is TGTGCCAGCAGTGCTCAGGGGAACTTTAATGAAAAACTGTTTTTT.

This clone was counted once. The chain has TRBV24-1 and TRBJ2-1, with 8 bases matching TRBD2. The CDR3 covers 16 residues. The germline V gene encodes CDR1 KGHDR and CDR2 SFDVKD. With 3 bases clipped from V and 2 bases from J, the junction kept 5 bases outside the gene matches. CDR3 sequence (DNA): TGTGCCACCAGTGATGACACTAGCGGCGCCTACAATGAGCAGTTCTTC. This codes for CATSDDTSGAYNEQFF.

This chain links TRBV10-1 with TRBJ2-4; the D gene is possibly TRBD1 (6 bases). The CDR3 has 16 amino acids. V lost 2 bases and J 2 bases, leaving 13 bases between the germline ends. The V gene's germline CDR1 is WNHNN and CDR2 SYGVQD (reference sequence). CDR3 nucleotides: TGCGCCAGCAGTGAGGGGGCAGGGGCCCCCAAAAACATTCAGTACTTC. Translated: CASSEGAGAPKNIQYF.

The chain combines TRBV27 with TRBJ2-5; 7 bases agree with TRBD1. The CDR3 is 14 amino acids. Germline trimming cut 6 bases from V and 2 bases from J; bases unmatched to any gene: 6. Per germline, CDR1 MNHEY and CDR2 SMNVEV (reference sequence). For the CDR3, the DNA is TGTGCCAGCAGCTCGACAGGGTTTCAAGAGACCCAGTACTTC. Its protein product is CASSSTGFQETQYF.

This chain links TRBV7-9 with TRBJ1-2; D is uncertain. This CDR3 spans 15 amino acids. The germline V and J ends were trimmed by 5 bases and 7 bases, with 20 bases remaining between them. Germline-derived CDR1 and CDR2 are SEHNR and FQNEAQ (reference sequence). The CDR3 DNA reads TGTGCCAGCAGCCCCGGCAGCGGGCGGGAGAGTGGCTACACCTTC. Protein product: CASSPGSGRESGYTF.

The V and J genes are TRBV19 and TRBJ1-1; D remains ambiguous. Germline V lookup: CDR1 LNHDA, CDR2 SQIVND (reference sequence). The ends were cut back, 6 bases at V and 2 bases at J, with 4 bases in the middle. CDR3 length: 11 amino acids. CDR3 amino acids: CASSRNTEAFF. The CDR3 DNA reads TGTGCCAGTAGCAGAAACACTGAAGCTTTCTTT. The full variable domain, with the rest looked up from reference TRBV19 and TRBJ1-1, is DGGITQSPKYLFRKEGQNVTLSCEQNLNHDAMYWYRQDPGQGLRLIYYSQIVNDFQKGDIAEGYSVSREKKESFPLTVTSAQKNPTAFYLCASSRNTEAFFGQGTRLTVV.

This chain connects TRBV21-1 to TRBJ2-6; the D call TRBD2 from the table was never checked on the DNA. TRBV21-1 is deemed a pseudogene. The CDR3 is made up of 17 amino acids. In nucleotides, the CDR3 is TGTGCCAGCCGTTTTAGCGCTGGAGTCTCTGGGGCCAACGTCCTGACTTTC. It yields the protein CASRFSAGVSGANVLTF.